This TCR beta chain stems from a study of T cells in Graves' hyperthyroidism and ophthalmopathy. Between the trimmed V and J ends, which lost 3 bases and 3 bases, there was a span of 11 bases. The germline CDR1 and CDR2 sequences are DFQATT and SNEGSKA (reference sequence). The CDR3 totals 13 residues. This clonotype has only one observation. The source material, RNA transcripts, was used to amplify TCR beta CDR3 regions. First-round RT-PCR with HTBI primers amplified the TCR CDR3 region. TCRdb re-derived calls from the multiplex PCR reads in MiXCR, one entry per CDR3 protein. The sample includes some 500,000 distinct CDR3 sequences, 24% of them seen just once.

This TCR came from a woman aged 25 to 39 with Graves' ophthalmopathy. J is TRBJ1-1 and V is TRBV20-1; no clear D. The sequencing sample was made of blood. The CDR3 coding sequence is TGCAGTGCTAGGGGGATGGGATACACTGAAGCTTTCTTT. This translates into CSARGMGYTEAFF.